Following are 26 T cell receptor beta chains from one sample sequenced in a study of blood T cell repertoires in COVID-19. Produced via immunoSEQ multiplex PCR; TCRdb's table is partial and in-frame only. The sample consists of roughly 60,000 clones, over 75% of them appearing once. The sequenced sample consisted of peripheral blood. The source is a human donor in a cohort sampled during active COVID-19.

The V call is TRBV24-1, the J call TRBJ1-2, with TRBD1 as a possible D gene (5 bases). The CDR3 consists of 14 residues. Germline values: CDR1 KGHDR, CDR2 SFDVKD. V lost 5 bases to trimming and J lost 7 bases, with 16 bases between them. The CDR3 loop is CATSGRQGMGGYTF. The CDR3 DNA follows: TGTGCCACCAGTGGAAGGCAGGGTATGGGTGGCTACACCTTC.

This clone has only one observation. The rearrangement links TRBV6-2 or TRBV6-3 to TRBJ1-4, with TRBD1 as a possible D gene (5 bases). The V gene's germline CDR1 is MNHEY and CDR2 SVGEGT. The CDR3 is made up of 14 amino acids. The V gene lost 5 bases and the J gene lost 5 bases, with 12 bases spanning the gap. The CDR3: CASSLPRQNEKLFF. For the CDR3, the DNA is TGTGCCAGCAGTCTACCGAGACAGAATGAAAAACTGTTTTTT.

This rearrangement joins TRBV7-2 to TRBJ1-2; possibly TRBD1 for D (6 bases). V gave up 1 base and J gave up 8 bases, with 11 bases separating them. Looked up from germline, CDR1 is SGHTA and CDR2 is FQGNSA. The CDR3 spans 13 residues. The CDR3 is CASSLGRTAGYTF. CDR3 coding DNA: TGTGCCAGCAGCTTAGGCCGGACAGCCGGCTACACCTTC.

J is TRBJ2-1 and V is TRBV6-5, with 10 bases fitting TRBD2. The trim removed 3 bases at V and 4 bases at J, leaving 6 bases unmatched. The germline V gene has CDR1 MNHEY and CDR2 SVGAGI. The CDR3 has 16 amino acids. The CDR3 nucleotides are TGTGCCAGCAGTTATGGGTCTAGCGGGGGTTACAATGAGCAGTTCTTC. Encoded protein: CASSYGSSGGYNEQFF.

This rearrangement joins TRBV9 to TRBJ2-4; the match to TRBD1 covers 9 bases. The V gene end was trimmed by 7 bases and the J gene end by 1 base; junction bases not matched to a gene: 6. Germline assignment: CDR1 SGDLS and CDR2 YYNGEE. There are 15 residues in the CDR3. DNA of the CDR3: TGTGCCAGCGGACCGGGACAGGGTGCCAAAAACATTCAGTACTTC. Its translation is CASGPGQGAKNIQYF.

The chain uses TRBV7-2 and TRBJ1-6; D is unclear. V was shortened by 1 base and J by 4 bases, with 8 bases between the two germline ends. Per germline, CDR1 SGHTA and CDR2 FQGNSA. The CDR3 is 15 amino acids. CDR3 residues: CASSLEAGYNSPLHF. CDR3 DNA sequence: TGTGCCAGCAGCTTAGAGGCGGGATATAATTCACCCCTCCACTTT.

The chain uses TRBV7-7 and TRBJ1-2, with TRBD1 identical over 7 bases. The length of the CDR3 is 18 residues. CDR1 and CDR2 from the germline V gene are SSHAT and FNYEAQ (reference sequence). V was pared by 2 bases and J by 0 bases, with 12 bases of the junction left unmatched. CDR3: CASSLSIRGRGANYGYTF. The CDR3 DNA reads TGTGCCAGCAGCTTATCTATAAGGGGGCGCGGAGCTAACTATGGCTACACCTTC.

The V call is TRBV12-3 or TRBV12-4, the J call TRBJ2-5; D is ambiguous. V was pared by 1 base and J by 1 base, with 4 bases between. This CDR3 region has 13 residues. The CDR3 DNA reads as TGTGCCAGCAGTTTAGGACTCCAAGAGACCCAGTACTTC. This gives the protein CASSLGLQETQYF.

This rearrangement joins TRBV15 to TRBJ1-2, with D perhaps TRBD1 (5 bases). The ends were cut back, 0 bases at V and 3 bases at J, with 20 bases in the middle. The CDR3 contains 18 residues. Germline V gene data show CDR1 as LNHNV and CDR2 as YYDKDF (reference sequence). For the CDR3, the DNA is TGTGCCACCAGCAGAGATCCGGGCTTGGCGGGGGAAGACTATGGCTACACCTTC. Translation gives CATSRDPGLAGEDYGYTF.

The chain combines TRBV28 with TRBJ2-3; a possible D gene is TRBD1 (6 bases). V lost 3 bases, J lost 5 bases, and 12 bases lay in between. This CDR3 spans 14 amino acids. Germline V gene data show CDR1 as MDHEN and CDR2 as SYDVKM. The CDR3 nucleotides are TGTGCCAGCAGTTTGCCCCAGGGGCGAGATACGCAGTATTTT. Its translation: CASSLPQGRDTQYF. Looking up the rest from reference TRBV28 and TRBJ2-3 gives the full variable domain: DVKVTQSSRYLVKRTGEKVFLECVQDMDHENMFWYRQDPGLGLRLIYFSYDVKMKEKGDIPEGYSVSREKKERFSLILESASTNQTSMYLCASSLPQGRDTQYFGPGTRLTVL.

The chain combines TRBV27 with TRBJ1-6, with D uncertain. The CDR3 totals 14 residues. V was cut by 5 bases and J by 4 bases, with 9 bases left in between. Germline V gene lookup returns CDR1 MNHEY and CDR2 SMNVEV (reference sequence). CDR3 coding DNA: TGTGCCAGCAGTGCCTATTTATATAATTCACCCCTCCACTTT. Its translation: CASSAYLYNSPLHF.

The V and J genes are TRBV19 and TRBJ2-6; the D gene is possibly TRBD1 (6 bases). V shed 7 bases and J shed 2 bases, with 18 bases lying between them. The CDR3 runs to 17 residues. Germline loops: CDR1 LNHDA, CDR2 SQIVND (reference sequence). CDR3 amino acids: CASTDQGSRTGANVLTF. CDR3 bases: TGTGCCAGTACCGATCAGGGGTCCCGAACTGGGGCCAACGTCCTGACTTTC.

This chain links TRBV29-1 with TRBJ2-3, with 10 bases matching TRBD1. The V gene's germline CDR1 is SQVTM and CDR2 ANQGSEA. Trimming cost V 6 bases and J 4 bases; bases outside gene matches: 7. The CDR3 is 14 amino acids. CDR3 sequence reads: CSVGGTGVADTQYF. The CDR3 bases are TGCAGCGTCGGCGGGACAGGGGTTGCAGATACGCAGTATTTT.

This rearrangement joins TRBV5-1 to TRBJ2-7; D possibly corresponds to TRBD1 (5 bases). CDR3 length: 15 residues. Germline CDR1 is SGHRS and CDR2 is YFSETQ. V shed 4 bases and J shed 1 base, with 15 bases lying between them. CDR3 in DNA: TGCGCCAGCAGCCCTACAACGGACACTTCCTACGAGCAGTACTTC. Translating it yields CASSPTTDTSYEQYF.

This chain links TRBV18 with TRBJ2-1; the match to TRBD2 covers 7 bases. Trimming took 2 bases from V and 5 from J; bases not matched to a gene: 9. This CDR3 comprises 16 residues. In germline, CDR1 is KGHSH, CDR2 LQKENI. The CDR3 region is CASSPSSGGTNNEQFF. The CDR3 nucleotides are TGTGCCAGCTCACCATCTTCCGGGGGGACCAACAATGAGCAGTTCTTC.

Only one count was recorded for this clone. This rearrangement joins TRBV10-1 to TRBJ2-1; possible D gene TRBD2, 5 bases. The V end lost 0 bases, the J end lost 7 bases, and 7 bases lay between the germline ends. CDR3 length: 13 residues. Looked up from germline, CDR1 is WNHNN and CDR2 is SYGVQD (reference sequence). Here the CDR3 reads CASSESRRNEQFF. CDR3 coding DNA: TGCGCCAGCAGTGAGTCTAGGAGGAATGAGCAGTTCTTC.

The genes are TRBV9 and TRBJ2-1; D is perhaps TRBD1 (5 bases). The V gene's germline CDR1 is SGDLS and CDR2 YYNGEE. Trimming left V 0 bases short and J 5 bases short, with 12 bases between. The CDR3 sequence is 15 residues long. The DNA for the CDR3 is TGTGCCAGCAGCGTAGGGAGACAGTCACACAATGAGCAGTTCTTC. It translates to CASSVGRQSHNEQFF.

The J gene is TRBJ1-6, the V gene TRBV18, with 7 bases that match TRBD1. From germline, CDR1 is KGHSH and CDR2 LQKENI. Unmatched junction bases numbered 11, after V lost 2 bases and J lost 13 bases. The CDR3 has 15 residues. CDR3 region: CASSPGAGGYKPLHF. CDR3 bases: TGTGCCAGCTCACCAGGGGCAGGGGGGTATAAGCCCCTCCACTTT.

V gene TRBV13 combines with J gene TRBJ2-7; TRBD2 aligns across 10 bases. Trimming took 2 bases from V and 0 from J; bases not matched to a gene: 10. The length of the CDR3 is 18 residues. Germline assignment: CDR1 PRHDT and CDR2 FYEKMQ (reference sequence). Here the CDR3 reads CASSLRASGGLLSYEQYF. For the CDR3, the DNA is TGTGCCAGCAGCTTAAGGGCTAGCGGGGGCCTTCTCTCCTACGAGCAGTACTTC.

The J gene is TRBJ2-3, the V gene TRBV7-7, with TRBD2 as a possible D gene (7 bases). The length of the CDR3 is 15 residues. CDR1 SSHAT and CDR2 FNYEAQ come from the germline V gene (reference sequence). Trimming removed 1 base at V and 1 base at J, with 9 bases between. The CDR3 DNA reads as TGTGCCAGCAGCTTAGGCGGGGGCCGCACAGATACGCAGTATTTT. Translating gives CASSLGGGRTDTQYF.

The chain joins TRBV7-3 to TRBJ2-2; a possible D gene is TRBD1 (5 bases). V lost 5 bases and J 5 bases, leaving 12 bases between the germline ends. CDR3 length equals 14 residues. Germline V gene data show CDR1 as SGHTA and CDR2 as FQGTGA. The CDR3 nucleotides read TGTGCCAGCAGCCCCCTAGGGGCGACCGGGGAGCTGTTTTTT. Encoded protein: CASSPLGATGELFF.

The chain combines TRBV10-2 with TRBJ1-6, with D perhaps matching TRBD1 (5 bases). This CDR3 region has 15 residues. Germline CDR1 reads WSHSY; CDR2 reads SAAADI. V shed 2 bases and J shed 2 bases, with 7 bases lying between them. CDR3: CASSEDRTYNSPLHF. The CDR3 nucleotides are TGCGCCAGCAGTGAGGACAGAACCTATAATTCACCCCTCCACTTT.

The chain recombines TRBV4-3 with TRBJ1-2; 8 nucleotides line up with TRBD1. The CDR3 extends over 13 amino acids. V shed 4 bases and J 7 bases; nucleotides not matched to a gene: 5. Germline values: CDR1 LGHNA, CDR2 YSLEER. In DNA, the CDR3 is TGCGCCAGCAGCCGCACAGGGGGGATTGGCTACACCTTC. Translation: CASSRTGGIGYTF.

This clone came up once. This chain joins TRBV10-3 and TRBJ2-2; D perhaps matches TRBD1 (6 bases). Trimming cost V 5 bases and J 0 bases, with 13 bases left between them. CDR1 is ENHRY and CDR2 is SYGVKD in the germline V gene. CDR3 length: 16 amino acids. The CDR3 nucleotides read TGTGCCATCAGTTTGACCGGGACAACGAACACCGGGGAGCTGTTTTTT. Its protein product is CAISLTGTTNTGELFF.

The rearrangement uses TRBV2 and TRBJ1-5, with TRBD1 matching 8 bases. CDR3 size: 14 residues. With V trimmed by 3 bases and J by 8 bases, 6 bases remained unmatched. Germline assignment: CDR1 SNHLY and CDR2 FYNNEI. The CDR3 loop reads CASSEDRVAKPQHF. In nucleotides, the CDR3 is TGTGCCAGCAGTGAGGACAGGGTCGCGAAGCCCCAGCATTTT.

The chain uses TRBV19 and TRBJ1-1; D is perhaps TRBD1 (5 bases). The CDR3 length is 14 residues. The germline V gene has CDR1 LNHDA and CDR2 SQIVND (reference sequence). V lost 5 bases, J lost 1 base, and 11 bases lay in between. The CDR3 reads CASSVQVWNTEAFF. For the CDR3, the DNA is TGTGCCAGTAGTGTACAGGTTTGGAACACTGAAGCTTTCTTT.